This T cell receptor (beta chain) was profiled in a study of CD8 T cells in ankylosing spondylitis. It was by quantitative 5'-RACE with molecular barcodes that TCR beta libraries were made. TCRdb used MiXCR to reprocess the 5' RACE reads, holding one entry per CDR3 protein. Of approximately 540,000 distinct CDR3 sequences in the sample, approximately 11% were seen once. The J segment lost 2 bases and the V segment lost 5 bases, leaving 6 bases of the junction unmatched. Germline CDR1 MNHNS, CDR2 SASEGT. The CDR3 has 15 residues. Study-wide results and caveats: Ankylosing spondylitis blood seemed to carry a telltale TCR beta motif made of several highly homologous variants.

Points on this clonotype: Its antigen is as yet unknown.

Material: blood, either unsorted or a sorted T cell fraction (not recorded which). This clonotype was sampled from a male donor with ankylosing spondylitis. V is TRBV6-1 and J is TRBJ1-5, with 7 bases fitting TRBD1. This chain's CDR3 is CASSTTDRGNQPQHF. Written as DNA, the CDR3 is TGTGCCAGCAGTACCACTGACAGGGGCAATCAGCCCCAGCATTTT.